The present T cell receptor (beta chain) was sequenced within a study of cytomegalovirus exposure and HLA in healthy donors. The table lists this clone with a few counts. What it binds is not known. General observations from the study: A missense variant in DCLRE1C was later tied to TCR beta V- and J-gene trimming. Generally TCR sequences proved uncommon, though certain public TCRs appeared in numerous donors.

The PCR employed 60 Vbeta primers together with 13 Jbeta primers. The assay was immunoSEQ multiplex PCR, and TCRdb's table has in-frame clones only and misses some. The table lists some 150,000 clones, almost 80% of them singletons. V dropped 5 bases and J dropped 0 bases, with 11 bases sitting between them. The CDR3 spans 15 residues. Germline CDR1 and CDR2: MNHEY and SMNVEV (reference sequence). Sequencing was done on a sample of PBMCs. The TCR sequence derives from a male donor in good health and CMV-seronegative. This chain connects TRBV27 to TRBJ2-1, with D uncertain. The CDR3 DNA sequence: TGTGCCAGCAGTCCCCCACCCAGCTCCTACAATGAGCAGTTCTTC. This translates into CASSPPPSSYNEQFF.